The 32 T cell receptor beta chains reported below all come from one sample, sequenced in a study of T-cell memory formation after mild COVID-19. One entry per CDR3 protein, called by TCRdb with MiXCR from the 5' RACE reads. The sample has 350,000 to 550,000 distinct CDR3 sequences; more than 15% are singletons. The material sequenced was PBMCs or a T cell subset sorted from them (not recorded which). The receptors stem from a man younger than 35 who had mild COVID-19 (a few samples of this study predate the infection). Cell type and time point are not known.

The CDR3 reads CASSGTSGGFNEQFF. The CDR3 nucleotides are TGCGCCAGCAGCGGAACTAGCGGGGGGTTCAATGAGCAGTTCTTC. The genes are TRBV5-1 and TRBJ2-1; 12 bases match TRBD2. J lost 6 bases, V lost 4 bases, and 5 bases had no gene match. Per the germline V gene, CDR1 is SGHRS and CDR2 is YFSETQ. The CDR3 length is 15 residues.

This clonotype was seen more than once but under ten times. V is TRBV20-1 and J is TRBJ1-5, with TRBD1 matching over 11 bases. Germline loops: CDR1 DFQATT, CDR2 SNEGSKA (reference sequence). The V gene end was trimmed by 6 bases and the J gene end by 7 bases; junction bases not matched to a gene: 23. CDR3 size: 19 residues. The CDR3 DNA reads TGCAGTGCCCGCCAGGATAACGGCGTGTGGGACAGGGGGGACCAGCCCCAGCATTTT. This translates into CSARQDNGVWDRGDQPQHF.

The CDR3 here is CASSQGQGDSPLHF. The CDR3 coding sequence is TGCGCCAGCAGCCAAGGACAGGGGGATTCACCCCTCCACTTT. This sequence joins TRBV4-1 and TRBJ1-6, with TRBD1 matching 9 bases. V lost 1 base, J lost 8 bases, and 0 bases stayed unmatched. This CDR3 comprises 14 residues. Per the germline V gene, CDR1 is MGHRA and CDR2 is YSYEKL.

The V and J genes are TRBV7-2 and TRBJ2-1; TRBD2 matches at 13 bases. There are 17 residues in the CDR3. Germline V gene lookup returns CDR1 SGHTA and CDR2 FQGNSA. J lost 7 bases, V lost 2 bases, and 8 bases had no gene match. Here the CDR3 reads CASSLRSTSGGNNEQFF. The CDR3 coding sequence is TGTGCCAGCAGCTTACGTTCGACTAGCGGGGGGAATAATGAGCAGTTCTTC.

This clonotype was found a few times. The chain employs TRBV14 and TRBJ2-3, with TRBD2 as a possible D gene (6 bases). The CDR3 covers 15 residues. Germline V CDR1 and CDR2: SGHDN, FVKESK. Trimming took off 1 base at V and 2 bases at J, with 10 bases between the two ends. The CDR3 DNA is TGTGCCAGCAGCCAAGGGGACTCCAACACAGATACGCAGTATTTT. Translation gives CASSQGDSNTDTQYF.

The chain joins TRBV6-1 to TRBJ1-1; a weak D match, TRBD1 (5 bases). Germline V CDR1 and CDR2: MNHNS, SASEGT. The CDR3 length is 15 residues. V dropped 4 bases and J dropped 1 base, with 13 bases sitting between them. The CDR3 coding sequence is TGTGCCAGCAGTGGTCTAGGGGCTAGGAACACTGAAGCTTTCTTT. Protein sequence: CASSGLGARNTEAFF.

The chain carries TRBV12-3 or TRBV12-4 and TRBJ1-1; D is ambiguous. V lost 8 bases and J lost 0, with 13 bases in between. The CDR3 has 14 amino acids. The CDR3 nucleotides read TGTGCCAGCGGAAGAAGAGACCTGAACACTGAAGCTTTCTTT. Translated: CASGRRDLNTEAFF.

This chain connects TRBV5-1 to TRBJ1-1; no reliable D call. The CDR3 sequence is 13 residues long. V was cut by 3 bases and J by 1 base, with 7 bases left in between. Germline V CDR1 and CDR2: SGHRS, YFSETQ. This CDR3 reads CASSWSGNTEAFF. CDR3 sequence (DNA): TGCGCCAGCAGCTGGTCGGGGAACACTGAAGCTTTCTTT.

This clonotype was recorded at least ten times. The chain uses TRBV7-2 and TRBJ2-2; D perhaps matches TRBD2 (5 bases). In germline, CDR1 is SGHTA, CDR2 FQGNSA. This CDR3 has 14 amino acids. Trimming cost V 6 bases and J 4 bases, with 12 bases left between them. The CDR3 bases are TGTGCCAGCAGTGTCGCCCGGGGCACCGGGGAGCTGTTTTTT. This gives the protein CASSVARGTGELFF.

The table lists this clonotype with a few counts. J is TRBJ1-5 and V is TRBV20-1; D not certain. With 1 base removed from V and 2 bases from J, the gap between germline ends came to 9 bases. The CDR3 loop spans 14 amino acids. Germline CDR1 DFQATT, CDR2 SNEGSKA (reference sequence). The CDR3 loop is CSARAQMGNQPQHF. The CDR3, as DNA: TGCAGTGCTAGAGCCCAAATGGGCAATCAGCCCCAGCATTTT.

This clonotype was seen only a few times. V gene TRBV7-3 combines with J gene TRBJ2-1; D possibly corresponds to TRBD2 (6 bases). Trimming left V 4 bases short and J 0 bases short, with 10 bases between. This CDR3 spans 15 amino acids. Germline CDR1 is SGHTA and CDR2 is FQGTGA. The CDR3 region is CASSSSARSYNEQFF. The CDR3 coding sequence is TGTGCCAGCAGCTCTAGCGCCCGCTCCTACAATGAGCAGTTCTTC.

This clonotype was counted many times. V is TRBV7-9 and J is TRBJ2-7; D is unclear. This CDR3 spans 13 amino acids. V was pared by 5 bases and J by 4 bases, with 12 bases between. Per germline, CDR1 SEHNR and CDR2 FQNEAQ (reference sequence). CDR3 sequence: CASSQKGSYEQYV. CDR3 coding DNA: TGTGCCAGCAGCCAGAAGGGTAGTTACGAGCAGTACGTC.

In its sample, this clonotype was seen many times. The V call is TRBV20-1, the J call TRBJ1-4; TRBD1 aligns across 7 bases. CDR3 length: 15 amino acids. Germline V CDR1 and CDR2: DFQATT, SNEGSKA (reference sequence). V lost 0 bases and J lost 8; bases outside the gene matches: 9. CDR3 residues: CSARDPQGLREKLFF. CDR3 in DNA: TGCAGTGCTAGAGATCCACAGGGGCTTCGGGAAAAACTGTTTTTT.

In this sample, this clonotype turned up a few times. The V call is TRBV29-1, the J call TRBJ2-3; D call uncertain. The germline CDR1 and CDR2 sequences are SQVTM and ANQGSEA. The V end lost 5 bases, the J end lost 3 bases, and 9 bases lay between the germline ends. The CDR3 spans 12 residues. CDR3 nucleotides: TGCAGCGTTTCCTACCTTACAGATACGCAGTATTTT. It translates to CSVSYLTDTQYF.

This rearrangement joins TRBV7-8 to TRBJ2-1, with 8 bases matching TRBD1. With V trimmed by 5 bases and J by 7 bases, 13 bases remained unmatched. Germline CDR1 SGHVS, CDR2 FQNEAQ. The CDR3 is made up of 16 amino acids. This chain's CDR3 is CASSQFGGTGENEQFF. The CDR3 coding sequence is TGTGCCAGCAGCCAATTTGGGGGGACAGGCGAAAATGAGCAGTTCTTC.

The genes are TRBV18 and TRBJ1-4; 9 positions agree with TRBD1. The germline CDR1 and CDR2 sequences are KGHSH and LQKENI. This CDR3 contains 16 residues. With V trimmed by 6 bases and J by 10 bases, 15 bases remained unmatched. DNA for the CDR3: TGTGCCAGCTCCCGAACGACCGGGACAGGGATGGGAAAACTGTTTTTT. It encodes CASSRTTGTGMGKLFF.

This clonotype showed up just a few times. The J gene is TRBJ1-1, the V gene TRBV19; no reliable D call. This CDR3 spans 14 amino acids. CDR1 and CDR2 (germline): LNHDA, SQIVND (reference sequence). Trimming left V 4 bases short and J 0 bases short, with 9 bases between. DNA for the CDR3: TGTGCCAGTAGTAGCTCACTTATGAACACTGAAGCTTTCTTT. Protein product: CASSSSLMNTEAFF.

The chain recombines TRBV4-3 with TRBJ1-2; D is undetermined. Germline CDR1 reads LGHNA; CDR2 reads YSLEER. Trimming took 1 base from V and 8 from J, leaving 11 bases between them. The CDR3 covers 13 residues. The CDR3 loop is CASSQVMGFGYTF. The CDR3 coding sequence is TGCGCCAGCAGCCAAGTAATGGGGTTCGGCTACACCTTC.

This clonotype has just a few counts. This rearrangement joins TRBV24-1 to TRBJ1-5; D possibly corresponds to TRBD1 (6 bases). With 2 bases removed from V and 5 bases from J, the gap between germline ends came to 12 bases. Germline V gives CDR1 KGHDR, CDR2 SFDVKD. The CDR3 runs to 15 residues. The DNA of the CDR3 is TGTGCCACCAGTGATTGGAGGGGGGGAGATCAGCCCCAGCATTTT. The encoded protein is CATSDWRGGDQPQHF.

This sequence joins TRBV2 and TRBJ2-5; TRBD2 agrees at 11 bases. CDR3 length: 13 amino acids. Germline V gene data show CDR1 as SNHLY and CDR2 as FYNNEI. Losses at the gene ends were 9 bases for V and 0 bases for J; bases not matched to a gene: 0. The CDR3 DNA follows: TGTGCCAGGACTAGCGGGAACCAAGAGACCCAGTACTTC. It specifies CARTSGNQETQYF.

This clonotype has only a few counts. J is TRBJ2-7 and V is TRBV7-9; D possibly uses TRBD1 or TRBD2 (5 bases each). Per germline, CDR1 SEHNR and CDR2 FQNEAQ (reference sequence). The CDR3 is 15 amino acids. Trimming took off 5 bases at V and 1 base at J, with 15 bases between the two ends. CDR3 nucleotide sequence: TGTGCCAGCAGCAACCGGGACCGCGGATCCTACGAGCAGTACTTC. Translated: CASSNRDRGSYEQYF.

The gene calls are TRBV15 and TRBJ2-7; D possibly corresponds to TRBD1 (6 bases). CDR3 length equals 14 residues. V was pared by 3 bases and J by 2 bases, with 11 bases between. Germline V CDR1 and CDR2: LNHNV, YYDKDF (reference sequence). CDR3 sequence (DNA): TGTGCCACCAGCAGGGTTGGACAGCCCTACGAGCAGTACTTC. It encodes CATSRVGQPYEQYF.

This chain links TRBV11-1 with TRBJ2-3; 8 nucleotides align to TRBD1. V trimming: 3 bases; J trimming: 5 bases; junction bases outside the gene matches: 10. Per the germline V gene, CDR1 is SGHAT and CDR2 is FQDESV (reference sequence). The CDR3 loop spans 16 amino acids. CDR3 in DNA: TGTGCCAGCAGCTTTTCCGGGACAGGACCTAAAGATACGCAGTATTTT. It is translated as CASSFSGTGPKDTQYF.

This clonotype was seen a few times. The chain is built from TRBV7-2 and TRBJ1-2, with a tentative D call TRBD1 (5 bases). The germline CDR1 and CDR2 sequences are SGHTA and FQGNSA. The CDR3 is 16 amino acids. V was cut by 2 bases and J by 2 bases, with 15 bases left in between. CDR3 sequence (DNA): TGTGCCAGCAGCTTATTAGGAACCCGACAGAACTATGGCTACACCTTC. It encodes CASSLLGTRQNYGYTF.

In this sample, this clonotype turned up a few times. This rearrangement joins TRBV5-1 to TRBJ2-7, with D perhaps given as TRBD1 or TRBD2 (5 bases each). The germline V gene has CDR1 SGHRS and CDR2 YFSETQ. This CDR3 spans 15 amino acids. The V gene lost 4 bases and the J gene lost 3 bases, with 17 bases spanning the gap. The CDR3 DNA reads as TGCGCCAGCAGCACTAACCGGGACGGATTCTACGAGCAGTACTTC. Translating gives CASSTNRDGFYEQYF. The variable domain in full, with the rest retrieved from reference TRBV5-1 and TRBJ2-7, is KAGVTQTPRYLIKTRGQQVTLSCSPISGHRSVSWYQQTPGQGLQFLFEYFSETQRNKGNFPGRFSGRQFSNSRSEMNVSTLELGDSALYLCASSTNRDGFYEQYFGPGTRLTVT.

This chain's CDR3 is CASSTGLAAYNEQFF. CDR3 coding DNA: TGCGCCAGCAGCACGGGACTAGCGGCCTACAATGAGCAGTTCTTC. The V and J genes are TRBV5-1 and TRBJ2-1, with TRBD2 matching over 11 bases. This CDR3 comprises 15 residues. Trimming at V came to 4 bases and at J to 2 bases, leaving 2 bases not matched to a gene. The germline CDR1 and CDR2 sequences are SGHRS and YFSETQ.

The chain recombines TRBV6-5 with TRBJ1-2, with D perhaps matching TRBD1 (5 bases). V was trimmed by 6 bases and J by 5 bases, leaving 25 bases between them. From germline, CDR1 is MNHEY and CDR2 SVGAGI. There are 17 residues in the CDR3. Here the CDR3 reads CASSRLRRGPADYGYTF. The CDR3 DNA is TGTGCCAGCAGCCGGCTCCGGCGGGGCCCGGCAGATTATGGCTACACCTTC.

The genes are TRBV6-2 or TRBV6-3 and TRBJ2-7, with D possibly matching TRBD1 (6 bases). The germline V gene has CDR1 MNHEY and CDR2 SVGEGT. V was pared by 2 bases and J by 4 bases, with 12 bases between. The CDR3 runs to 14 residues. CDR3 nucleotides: TGTGCCAGCAGTTACACCACGGACAGTTACGAGCAGTACGTC. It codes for CASSYTTDSYEQYV.

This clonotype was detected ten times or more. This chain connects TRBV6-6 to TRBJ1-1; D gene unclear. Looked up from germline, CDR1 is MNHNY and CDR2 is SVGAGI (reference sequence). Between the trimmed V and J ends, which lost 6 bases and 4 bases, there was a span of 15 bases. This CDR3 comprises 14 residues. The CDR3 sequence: CASSRKPYSTEAFF. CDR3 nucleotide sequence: TGTGCCAGCAGCCGAAAGCCCTACAGCACTGAAGCTTTCTTT.

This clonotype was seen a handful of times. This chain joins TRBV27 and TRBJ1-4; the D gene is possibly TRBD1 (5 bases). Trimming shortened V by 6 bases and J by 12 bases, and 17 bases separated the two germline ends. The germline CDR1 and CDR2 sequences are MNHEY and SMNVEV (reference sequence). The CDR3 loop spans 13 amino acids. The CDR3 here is CASSPHTGQELFF. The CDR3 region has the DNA TGTGCCAGCAGCCCCCACACCGGACAAGAACTGTTTTTT.

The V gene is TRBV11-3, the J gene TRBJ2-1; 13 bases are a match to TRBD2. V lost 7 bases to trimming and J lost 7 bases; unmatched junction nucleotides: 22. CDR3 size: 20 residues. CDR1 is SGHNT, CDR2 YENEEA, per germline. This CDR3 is CASTGTSGENGDRIMNEQFF. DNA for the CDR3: TGTGCCAGCACCGGGACTAGCGGGGAAAATGGGGACCGGATTATGAATGAGCAGTTCTTC.

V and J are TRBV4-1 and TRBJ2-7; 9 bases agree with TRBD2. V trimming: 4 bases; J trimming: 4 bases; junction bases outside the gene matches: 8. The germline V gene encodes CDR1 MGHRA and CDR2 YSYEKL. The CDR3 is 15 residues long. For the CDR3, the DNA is TGCGCCAGCAGCCGCCGACTAGCGGCCCCTTACGAGCAGTACTTC. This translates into CASSRRLAAPYEQYF.